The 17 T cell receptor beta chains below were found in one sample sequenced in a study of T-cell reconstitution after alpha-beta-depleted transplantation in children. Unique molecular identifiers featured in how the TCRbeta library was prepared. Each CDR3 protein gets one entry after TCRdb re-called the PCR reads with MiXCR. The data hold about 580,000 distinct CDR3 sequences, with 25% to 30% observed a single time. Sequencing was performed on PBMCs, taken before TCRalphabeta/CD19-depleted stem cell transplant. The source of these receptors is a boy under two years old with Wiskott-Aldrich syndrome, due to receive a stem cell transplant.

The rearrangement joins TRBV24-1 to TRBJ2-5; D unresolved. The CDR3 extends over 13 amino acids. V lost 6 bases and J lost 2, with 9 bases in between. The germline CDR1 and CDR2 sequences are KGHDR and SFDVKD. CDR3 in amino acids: CATSTGQQETQYF. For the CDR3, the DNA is TGTGCCACCAGTACCGGGCAGCAAGAGACCCAGTACTTC.

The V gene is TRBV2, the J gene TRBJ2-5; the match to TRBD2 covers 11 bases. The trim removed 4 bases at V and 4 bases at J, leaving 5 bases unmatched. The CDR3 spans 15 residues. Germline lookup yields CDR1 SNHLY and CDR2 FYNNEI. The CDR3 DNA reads TGTGCCAGCAGTGGCCTCGGACTAGCGGGAGAGACCCAGTACTTC. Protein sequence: CASSGLGLAGETQYF.

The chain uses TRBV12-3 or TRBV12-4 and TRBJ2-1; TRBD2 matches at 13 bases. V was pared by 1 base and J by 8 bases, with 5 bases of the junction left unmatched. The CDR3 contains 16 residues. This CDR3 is CASSLGTSGSKHEQFF. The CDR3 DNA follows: TGTGCCAGCAGTTTAGGGACTAGCGGGAGTAAACATGAGCAGTTCTTC.

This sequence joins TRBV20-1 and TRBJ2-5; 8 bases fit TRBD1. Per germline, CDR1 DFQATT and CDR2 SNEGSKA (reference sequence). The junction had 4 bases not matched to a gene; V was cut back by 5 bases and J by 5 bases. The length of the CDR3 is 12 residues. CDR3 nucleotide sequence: TGCAGTGCTCCAGGGGGCGCGGAGACCCAGTACTTC. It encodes CSAPGGAETQYF.

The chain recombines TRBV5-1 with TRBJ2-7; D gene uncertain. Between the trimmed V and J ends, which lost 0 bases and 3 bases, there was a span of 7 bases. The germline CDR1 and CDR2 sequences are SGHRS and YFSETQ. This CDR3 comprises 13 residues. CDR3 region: CASSLEANYEQYF. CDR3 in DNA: TGCGCCAGCAGCTTGGAGGCCAACTACGAGCAGTACTTC.

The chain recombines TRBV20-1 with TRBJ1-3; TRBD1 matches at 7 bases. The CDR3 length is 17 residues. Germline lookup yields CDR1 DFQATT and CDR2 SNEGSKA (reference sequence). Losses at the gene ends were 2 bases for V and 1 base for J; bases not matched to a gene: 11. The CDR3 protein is CSARRGRGGKSGNTIYF. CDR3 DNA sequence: TGCAGTGCTAGAAGGGGGCGAGGGGGGAAGTCTGGAAACACCATATATTTT.

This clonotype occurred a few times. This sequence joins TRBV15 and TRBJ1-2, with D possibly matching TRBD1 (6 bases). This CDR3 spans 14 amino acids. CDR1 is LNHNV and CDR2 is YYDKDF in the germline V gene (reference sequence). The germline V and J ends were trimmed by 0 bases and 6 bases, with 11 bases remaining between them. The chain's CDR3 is CATSRDGGKNGYTF. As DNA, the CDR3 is TGTGCCACCAGCAGAGATGGGGGCAAGAATGGCTACACCTTC.

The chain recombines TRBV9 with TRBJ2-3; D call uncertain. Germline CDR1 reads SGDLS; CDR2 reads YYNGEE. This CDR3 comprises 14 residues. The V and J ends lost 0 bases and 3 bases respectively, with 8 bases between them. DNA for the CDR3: TGTGCCAGCAGCGTAGCCCTATCGACAGATACGCAGTATTTT. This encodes CASSVALSTDTQYF.

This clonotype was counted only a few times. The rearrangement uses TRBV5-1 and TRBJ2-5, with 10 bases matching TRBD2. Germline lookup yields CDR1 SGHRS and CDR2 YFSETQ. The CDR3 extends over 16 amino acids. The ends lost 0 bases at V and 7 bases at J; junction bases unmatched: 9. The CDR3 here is CASSLESSGSWGTQYF. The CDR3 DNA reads TGCGCCAGCAGCTTGGAGTCTAGCGGGAGCTGGGGGACCCAGTACTTC. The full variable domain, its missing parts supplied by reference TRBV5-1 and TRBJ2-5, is KAGVTQTPRYLIKTRGQQVTLSCSPISGHRSVSWYQQTPGQGLQFLFEYFSETQRNKGNFPGRFSGRQFSNSRSEMNVSTLELGDSALYLCASSLESSGSWGTQYFGPGTRLLVL.

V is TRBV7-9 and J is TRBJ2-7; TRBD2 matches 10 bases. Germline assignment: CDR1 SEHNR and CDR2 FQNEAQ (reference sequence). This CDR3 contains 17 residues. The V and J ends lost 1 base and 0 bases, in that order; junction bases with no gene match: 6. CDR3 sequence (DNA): TGTGCCAGCAGCTTAGATTTGACTAGCGGGTCCTCCTACGAGCAGTACTTC. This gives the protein CASSLDLTSGSSYEQYF.

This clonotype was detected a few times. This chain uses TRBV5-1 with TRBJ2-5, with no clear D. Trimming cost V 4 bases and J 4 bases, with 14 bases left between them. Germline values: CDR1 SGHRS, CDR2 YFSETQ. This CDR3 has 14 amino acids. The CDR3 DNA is TGCGCCAGCAGCACTTTCAATCAAGGAGAGACCCAGTACTTC. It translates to CASSTFNQGETQYF.

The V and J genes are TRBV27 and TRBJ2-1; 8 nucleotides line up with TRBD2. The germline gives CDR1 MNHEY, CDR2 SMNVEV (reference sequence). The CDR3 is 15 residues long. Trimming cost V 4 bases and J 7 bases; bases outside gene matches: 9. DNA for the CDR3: TGTGCCAGCAGTTCGCGGGAGGCTTTGGGGAATGAGCAGTTCTTC. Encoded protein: CASSSREALGNEQFF.

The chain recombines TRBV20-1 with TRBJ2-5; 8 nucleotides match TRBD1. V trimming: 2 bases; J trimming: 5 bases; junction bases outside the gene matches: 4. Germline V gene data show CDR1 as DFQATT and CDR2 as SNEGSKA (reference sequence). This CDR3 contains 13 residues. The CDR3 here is CSARLDRAETQYF. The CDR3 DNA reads TGCAGTGCTAGATTGGACAGGGCCGAGACCCAGTACTTC.

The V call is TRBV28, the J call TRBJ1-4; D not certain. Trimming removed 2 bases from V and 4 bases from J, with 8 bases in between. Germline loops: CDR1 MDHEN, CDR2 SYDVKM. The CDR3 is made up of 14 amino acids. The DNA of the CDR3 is TGTGCCAGCAGTTTACGACGGTTTAATGAAAAACTGTTTTTT. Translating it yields CASSLRRFNEKLFF.

The DNA for the CDR3 is TGCAGTGCTAGAGATGGGGGACAGTTAGAGACTGAAGCTTTCTTT. As protein: CSARDGGQLETEAFF. The chain is built from TRBV20-1 and TRBJ1-1; 7 nucleotides match TRBD1. Germline assignment: CDR1 DFQATT and CDR2 SNEGSKA (reference sequence). The J segment lost 5 bases and the V segment lost 0 bases, leaving 9 bases of the junction unmatched. The CDR3 runs 15 residues.

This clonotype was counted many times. CDR3 residues: CATQGAHEQYF. The CDR3 DNA sequence: TGTGCCACACAGGGAGCCCACGAGCAGTACTTC. The chain employs TRBV10-3 and TRBJ2-7; a weak D match, TRBD1 (6 bases). V lost 10 bases, J lost 5 bases, and 12 bases lay in between. This CDR3 is 11 amino acids long. Germline V lookup: CDR1 ENHRY, CDR2 SYGVKD.

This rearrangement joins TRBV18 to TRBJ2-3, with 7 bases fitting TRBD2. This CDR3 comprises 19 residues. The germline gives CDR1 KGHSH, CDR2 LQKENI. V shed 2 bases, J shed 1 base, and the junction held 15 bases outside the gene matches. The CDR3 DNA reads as TGTGCCAGCTCACCAGGCTCTCGGGCTAGCGGAGGGTGCACAGATACGCAGTATTTT. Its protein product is CASSPGSRASGGCTDTQYF.